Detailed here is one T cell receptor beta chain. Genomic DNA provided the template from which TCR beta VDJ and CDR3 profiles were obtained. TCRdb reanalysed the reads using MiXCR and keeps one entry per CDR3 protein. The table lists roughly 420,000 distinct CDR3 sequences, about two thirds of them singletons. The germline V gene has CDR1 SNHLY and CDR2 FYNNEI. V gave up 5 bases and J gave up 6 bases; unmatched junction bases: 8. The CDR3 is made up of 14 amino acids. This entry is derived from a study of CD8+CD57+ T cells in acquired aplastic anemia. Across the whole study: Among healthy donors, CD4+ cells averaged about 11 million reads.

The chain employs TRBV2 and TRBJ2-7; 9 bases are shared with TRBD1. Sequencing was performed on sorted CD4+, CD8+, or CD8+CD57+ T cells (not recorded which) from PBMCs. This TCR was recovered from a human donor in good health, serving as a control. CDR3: CASSYAGQGSEQYF. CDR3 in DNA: TGTGCCAGCAGTTATGCCGGACAGGGGTCCGAGCAGTACTTC.